A single sample gave rise to the 7 T cell receptor beta chains below, sequenced in a study of cytomegalovirus exposure and HLA in healthy donors. PCR employed 60 Vbeta and 13 Jbeta primers. Sequencing used immunoSEQ multiplex PCR; TCRdb keeps in-frame clones, though not all of them. The sample holds roughly 160,000 clones, approximately 71% seen once. Sequenced material: PBMCs. Receptors were obtained from a girl aged 5-17 years in good health and CMV-seronegative.

The chain joins TRBV5-1 to TRBJ2-5; TRBD1 might be the D (6 bases). V was clipped by 4 bases and J by 0 bases, with 10 bases between them. The germline gives CDR1 SGHRS, CDR2 YFSETQ. The CDR3 totals 14 residues. DNA of the CDR3: TGCGCCAGCAGCCCTCAGGGGCACCAAGAGACCCAGTACTTC. Residues: CASSPQGHQETQYF.

This chain uses TRBV10-1 with TRBJ2-5; D call uncertain. This CDR3 has 11 amino acids. From germline, CDR1 is WNHNN and CDR2 SYGVQD (reference sequence). The V end lost 2 bases, the J end lost 5 bases, and 3 bases lay between the germline ends. This CDR3 reads CASSEQETQYF. In DNA, the CDR3 is TGCGCCAGCAGTGAGCAGGAGACCCAGTACTTC.

This chain joins TRBV7-9 and TRBJ2-7; weak D call: TRBD2 (6 bases). With 3 bases removed from V and 7 bases from J, the gap between germline ends came to 7 bases. The CDR3 runs to 11 residues. Germline V CDR1 and CDR2: SEHNR, FQNEAQ (reference sequence). The DNA for the CDR3 is TGTGCCAGCAGCTTCGGGGGTGAGCAGTACTTC. Its protein product is CASSFGGEQYF.

This clone appeared a few times. The chain links TRBV7-2 to TRBJ2-3; a possible D gene is TRBD1 (6 bases). The germline V gene has CDR1 SGHTA and CDR2 FQGNSA. The ends were cut back, 9 bases at V and 0 bases at J, with 10 bases in the middle. This CDR3 is 13 amino acids long. This CDR3 reads CASRTASTDTQYF. DNA of the CDR3: TGTGCCAGTCGGACAGCTAGCACAGATACGCAGTATTTT.

The gene calls are TRBV11-3 and TRBJ2-2; tentative D call: TRBD2 (6 bases). Germline CDR1 reads SGHNT; CDR2 reads YENEEA. Trimming shortened V by 1 base and J by 3 bases, and 9 bases separated the two germline ends. The CDR3 is 15 residues long. CDR3 in amino acids: CASSLAGEDTGELFF. DNA for the CDR3: TGTGCCAGCAGCTTAGCGGGGGAGGACACCGGGGAGCTGTTTTTT.

Of note for this clone: Other nucleotide sequences in the sample specify the same CDR3. This chain joins TRBV18 and TRBJ2-3; D is possibly TRBD1 (6 bases). CDR1 is KGHSH and CDR2 is LQKENI in the germline V gene. This CDR3 spans 15 amino acids. V was shortened by 0 bases and J by 1 base, with 8 bases between the two germline ends. The CDR3 reads CASSPPSGGTDTQYF. DNA for the CDR3: TGTGCCAGCTCACCACCGTCAGGGGGCACAGATACGCAGTATTTT.

The rearrangement joins TRBV6-1 to TRBJ1-2, with TRBD1 identical over 7 bases. The germline V gene has CDR1 MNHNS and CDR2 SASEGT. V gave up 1 base and J gave up 4 bases; unmatched junction bases: 6. The CDR3 consists of 15 residues. DNA for the CDR3: TGTGCCAGCAGTGAAGGGCTGGACAGGTCCTATGGCTACACCTTC. The encoded protein is CASSEGLDRSYGYTF.